What follows are 26 T cell receptor beta chains derived from one specimen sequenced in a study of T cells in narcolepsy. TCRdb's copy holds only in-frame clones and misses some; the assay was immunoSEQ multiplex PCR. This sample carries tens of thousands of clones, just over 60% of them seen once, and the ten largest clones take 10% to 15%. Sequencing input: memory (CD45RA-) CD4+ T cells from blood. The receptors shown here come from a human donor in good health.

The chain employs TRBV5-1 and TRBJ1-3, with TRBD1 as a possible D gene (6 bases). The CDR3 consists of 16 residues. Trimming removed 0 bases from V and 1 base from J, with 11 bases in between. Germline V gene data show CDR1 as SGHRS and CDR2 as YFSETQ. CDR3 sequence reads: CASSLGGTGSGNTIYF. Here the CDR3 DNA reads TGCGCCAGCAGCTTGGGTGGAACAGGGTCTGGAAACACCATATATTTT.

The table lists this clone with a count of one. V gene TRBV19 combines with J gene TRBJ2-1, with D possibly TRBD2 on 6 matching bases. The CDR3 has 15 amino acids. Trimming shortened V by 4 bases and J by 5 bases, and 15 bases separated the two germline ends. Germline V lookup: CDR1 LNHDA, CDR2 SQIVND (reference sequence). This CDR3 reads CASSTNRDFHNEQFF. DNA for the CDR3: TGTGCCAGTAGTACCAACCGGGACTTTCACAATGAGCAGTTCTTC.

J is TRBJ2-1 and V is TRBV2; 7 positions match TRBD2. The CDR3 totals 14 residues. V trimming: 6 bases; J trimming: 2 bases; junction bases outside the gene matches: 4. Germline V gene data show CDR1 as SNHLY and CDR2 as FYNNEI. In DNA form, the CDR3 reads TGTGCCAGCAGCGAGCGGGGACCCTACAATGAGCAGTTCTTC. It is translated as CASSERGPYNEQFF.

A single count supports this clone. This chain joins TRBV2 and TRBJ2-5; D is unclear. The CDR3 runs to 12 residues. Germline values: CDR1 SNHLY, CDR2 FYNNEI. Trimming removed 6 bases at V and 2 bases at J, with 7 bases between. In DNA, the CDR3 is TGTGCCAGCAGGAGGACGCAAGAGACCCAGTACTTC. Its protein is CASRRTQETQYF.

J is TRBJ2-5 and V is TRBV6-6, with D possibly being TRBD1 or TRBD2 (5 bases each). The CDR3 extends over 13 amino acids. V dropped 5 bases and J dropped 8 bases, with 15 bases sitting between them. The germline V gene encodes CDR1 MNHNY and CDR2 SVGAGI (reference sequence). CDR3 sequence: CASSPGTGRTQYF. The CDR3 nucleotides read TGTGCCAGCAGTCCTGGGACCGGCCGCACCCAGTACTTC.

The rearrangement uses TRBV5-8 and TRBJ1-5; D is unclear. This CDR3 spans 14 amino acids. Germline V gene lookup returns CDR1 SGHTS and CDR2 YDEGEE. V dropped 2 bases and J dropped 3 bases, with 9 bases sitting between them. The CDR3 nucleotides read TGTGCCAGCAGCTTCGAGGGTATCAATCAGCCCCAGCATTTT. This sequence encodes CASSFEGINQPQHF.

The chain combines TRBV6-6 with TRBJ2-2, with 9 bases lining up with TRBD2. CDR3 size: 13 residues. V dropped 8 bases and J dropped 6; count of bases not matched to a gene: 4. The V gene's germline CDR1 is MNHNY and CDR2 SVGAGI (reference sequence). The CDR3, as DNA: TGTGCCAGCGCGGGGGGGCTGGCCGGGGAGCTGTTTTTT. It translates to CASAGGLAGELFF.

The V call is TRBV7-3, the J call TRBJ2-3, with no clear D. The CDR3 is made up of 13 amino acids. Germline V lookup: CDR1 SGHTA, CDR2 FQGTGA. V was shortened by 2 bases and J by 4 bases, with 7 bases between the two germline ends. The CDR3 protein is CASSLEVADTQYF. Here the CDR3 DNA reads TGTGCCAGCAGCTTAGAAGTAGCAGATACGCAGTATTTT.

The chain recombines TRBV6-6 with TRBJ1-6; the D gene is possibly TRBD1 (5 bases). Germline CDR1 reads MNHNY; CDR2 reads SVGAGI (reference sequence). The CDR3 is made up of 13 amino acids. Trimming took off 6 bases at V and 7 bases at J, with 10 bases between the two ends. The CDR3 nucleotides are TGTGCCAGCAGCAACGGGGCGAATTCACCCCTCCACTTT. This gives the protein CASSNGANSPLHF.

This clone was counted between two and nine times. The genes are TRBV19 and TRBJ1-1, with D maybe TRBD1 (5 bases). Germline V lookup: CDR1 LNHDA, CDR2 SQIVND (reference sequence). The CDR3 spans 13 residues. Trimming left V 6 bases short and J 1 base short, with 9 bases between. This CDR3 is CASSLDRNTEAFF. The CDR3 DNA reads as TGTGCCAGTAGCCTAGACAGGAACACTGAAGCTTTCTTT.

Comments on this clone: Distinct nucleotide sequences in the sample also encode this CDR3. The V and J genes are TRBV12-2 and TRBJ2-7. TRBV12-2 is a pseudogene segment. CDR3 length: 15 amino acids. CDR3 coding DNA: TGTGCAAGTCGCCAACGAGGGCCCGGGCAGGGCTCGAAGTACTTC. Translated, it gives CASRQRGPGQGSKYF.

V usage is TRBV7-3 and J usage is TRBJ2-3; D uncertain. V was shortened by 1 base and J by 6 bases, with 8 bases between the two germline ends. The CDR3 has 13 residues. The germline CDR1 and CDR2 sequences are SGHTA and FQGTGA. The CDR3 here is CASSLSSLDTQYF. The CDR3 coding sequence is TGTGCCAGCAGCTTAAGTAGTTTGGATACGCAGTATTTT.

This clone was detected a few times. The chain carries TRBV6-1 and TRBJ1-5, with no clear D. The CDR3 runs to 14 residues. Germline lookup yields CDR1 MNHNS and CDR2 SASEGT. V gave up 1 base and J gave up 0 bases, with 4 bases separating them. The chain's CDR3 is CASSEGDSNQPQHF. The DNA for the CDR3 is TGTGCCAGCAGTGAAGGGGATAGCAATCAGCCCCAGCATTTT.

This chain uses TRBV19 with TRBJ1-1; 10 nucleotides align to TRBD1. Germline V gene lookup returns CDR1 LNHDA and CDR2 SQIVND (reference sequence). V was clipped by 5 bases and J by 5 bases; unmatched bases: 5. This CDR3 comprises 14 residues. The CDR3: CASSPRDRGTEAFF. Written as DNA, the CDR3 is TGTGCCAGTAGTCCACGGGACAGGGGAACTGAAGCTTTCTTT.

V is TRBV29-1 and J is TRBJ1-1; D unresolved. The germline V and J ends were trimmed by 3 bases and 3 bases, with 11 bases remaining between them. The CDR3 runs 13 residues. Germline V gene sequence: CDR1 SQVTM, CDR2 ANQGSEA. The CDR3 region has the DNA TGCAGCGTTGAGGACTTTTCGGACACTGAAGCTTTCTTT. This translates into CSVEDFSDTEAFF.

V usage is TRBV6-6 and J usage is TRBJ2-1, with D perhaps matching TRBD1 (5 bases). The CDR3 loop spans 11 amino acids. In germline, CDR1 is MNHNY, CDR2 SVGAGI (reference sequence). The V gene lost 8 bases and the J gene lost 4 bases, with 6 bases spanning the gap. CDR3 bases: TGTGCCAGCGGGGCTTACAATGAGCAGTTCTTC. Protein product: CASGAYNEQFF.

The chain couples TRBV2 to TRBJ2-5; no definite D call. The CDR3 sequence is 13 residues long. From germline, CDR1 is SNHLY and CDR2 FYNNEI. Trimming took 8 bases from V and 5 from J, leaving 15 bases between them. The CDR3 reads CASLARSVETQYF. CDR3 DNA sequence: TGTGCCAGCTTGGCCCGATCGGTGGAGACCCAGTACTTC.

This clone was seen a single time. The CDR3 nucleotides are TGTGCCAGCAGTTGGAGAGGGGTAGCAACTAATGAAAAACTGTTTTTT. This translates into CASSWRGVATNEKLFF. The rearrangement joins TRBV6-6 to TRBJ1-4; D might be TRBD1 (5 bases). The CDR3 consists of 16 residues. Germline CDR1 and CDR2: MNHNY and SVGAGI (reference sequence). Trimming took off 4 bases at V and 0 bases at J, with 12 bases between the two ends.

The gene calls are TRBV11-1 and TRBJ2-2; no definite D call. Trimming removed 3 bases at V and 5 bases at J, with 4 bases between. From germline, CDR1 is SGHAT and CDR2 FQDESV (reference sequence). This CDR3 comprises 12 residues. The chain's CDR3 is CASSFGTGELFF. For the CDR3, the DNA is TGTGCCAGCAGCTTCGGGACCGGGGAGCTGTTTTTT.

This clone was observed a handful of times. The chain joins TRBV5-1 to TRBJ2-7; TRBD1 is a possible D gene (5 bases). Trimming left V 4 bases short and J 3 bases short, with 14 bases between. In germline, CDR1 is SGHRS, CDR2 YFSETQ. The CDR3 totals 14 residues. The CDR3 region is CASSPEQGIYEQYF. CDR3 bases: TGCGCCAGCAGCCCAGAGCAGGGTATCTACGAGCAGTACTTC.

This clone was seen a handful of times. V and J are TRBV11-2 and TRBJ2-5; TRBD1 matches 7 bases. The CDR3 contains 16 residues. Trimming took 1 base from V and 4 from J; bases not matched to a gene: 9. Germline CDR1 reads SGHAT; CDR2 reads FQNNGV. The DNA for the CDR3 is TGTGCCAGCAGCTTAGGAGGGGGCAGGGGAGTAGAGACCCAGTACTTC. It yields the protein CASSLGGGRGVETQYF.

The rearrangement links TRBV15 to TRBJ2-7; D may be TRBD1 or TRBD2 (5 bases each). V shed 1 base and J shed 4 bases, with 20 bases lying between them. The length of the CDR3 is 17 residues. CDR1 LNHNV and CDR2 YYDKDF come from the germline V gene (reference sequence). The chain's CDR3 is CATSRVGRDQKAYEQYF. The CDR3 DNA is TGTGCCACCAGCAGAGTCGGACGGGACCAGAAGGCGTACGAGCAGTACTTC.

V is TRBV9 and J is TRBJ2-5; D gene ambiguous. Germline CDR1 and CDR2: SGDLS and YYNGEE. The V and J ends lost 1 base and 3 bases respectively, with 4 bases between them. The CDR3 covers 12 residues. In DNA form, the CDR3 reads TGTGCCAGCAGCGTAACAGAAGAGACCCAGTACTTC. Its protein is CASSVTEETQYF.

The J gene is TRBJ2-2, the V gene TRBV9, with a weak D call TRBD1 (6 bases). The V end was cut by 3 bases, the J end by 1 base, with 10 bases between. The CDR3 contains 15 residues. Per the germline V gene, CDR1 is SGDLS and CDR2 is YYNGEE. CDR3 protein: CASSEGGWNTGELFF. Written as DNA, the CDR3 is TGTGCCAGCAGCGAAGGGGGTTGGAACACCGGGGAGCTGTTTTTT.

This chain links TRBV6-6 with TRBJ1-2, with D tentatively TRBD1 (5 bases). The CDR3 has 13 amino acids. Between the trimmed V and J ends, which lost 5 bases and 2 bases, there was a span of 9 bases. From germline, CDR1 is MNHNY and CDR2 SVGAGI (reference sequence). CDR3 amino acids: CASSPRDNYGYTF. The CDR3 DNA reads TGTGCCAGCAGTCCCCGGGACAACTATGGCTACACCTTC.

The chain links TRBV20-1 to TRBJ1-4; D call uncertain. The CDR3 has 11 residues. Germline V lookup: CDR1 DFQATT, CDR2 SNEGSKA (reference sequence). V was shortened by 6 bases and J by 10 bases, with 12 bases between the two germline ends. CDR3 nucleotides: TGCAGTGCCCCAACGGGCGTAAAACTGTTTTTT. Amino acid sequence: CSAPTGVKLFF.